This T cell receptor beta chain is from a study of read filtering for tumor transcriptome and immune sequencing. The library was built from approximately 400 ng RNA with molecular barcoded adaptors for alpha/delta and beta/gamma chains. MiXCR, applied by TCRdb to the reads, yields one record per CDR3 protein. The repertoire includes about 35,000 distinct CDR3 sequences, around an eighth of them detected once, and approximately 6.5% sits in the top ten. The length of the CDR3 is 14 residues. In germline, CDR1 is MGHRA, CDR2 YSYEKL. This clonotype was recorded at least ten times. Given a much more abundant clone one base away, this may be a read error.

V is TRBV4-1 and J is TRBJ2-1, with 7 bases lining up with TRBD2. The sequence derives from a donor aged 40 or older with multiple myeloma. Sequencing was done on a sample of a population of CD138-negative cells sorted from bone marrow. The CDR3 region is CASSLADVYNGQFF. The DNA of the CDR3 is TGCGCCAGTTCCCTAGCGGATGTTTACAATGGGCAGTTCTTC.